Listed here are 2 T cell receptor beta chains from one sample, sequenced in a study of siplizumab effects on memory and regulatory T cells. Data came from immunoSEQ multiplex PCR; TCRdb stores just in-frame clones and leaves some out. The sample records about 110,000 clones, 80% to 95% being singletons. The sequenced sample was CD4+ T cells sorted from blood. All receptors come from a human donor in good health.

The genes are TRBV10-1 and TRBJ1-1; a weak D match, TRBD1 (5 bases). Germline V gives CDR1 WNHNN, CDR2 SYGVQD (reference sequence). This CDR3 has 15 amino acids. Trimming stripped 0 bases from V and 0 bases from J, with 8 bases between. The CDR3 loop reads CASSESKGMNTEAFF. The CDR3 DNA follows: TGCGCCAGCAGTGAGTCGAAGGGGATGAACACTGAAGCTTTCTTT.

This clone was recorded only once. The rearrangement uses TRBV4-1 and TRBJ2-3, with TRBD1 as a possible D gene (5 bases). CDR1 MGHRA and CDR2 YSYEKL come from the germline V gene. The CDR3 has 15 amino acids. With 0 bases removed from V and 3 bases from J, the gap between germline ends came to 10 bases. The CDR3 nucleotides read TGCGCCAGCAGCCAAGAAGGGGTAGGGACAGATACGCAGTATTTT. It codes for CASSQEGVGTDTQYF.